This T cell receptor (beta chain) was obtained from a study of persistence of HIV-infected CD4 T cells. In the case of this clone: Its matching antigen is unknown.

Overlapping HIV-1 Gag 15-mer peptides at approximately 1 ug per peptide per mL were used. CD40L/CD69 double-negative CD45RO-high memory CD4+ T cells were collected. Before stimulation, PBMCs underwent CD8+ T cell depletion. A roughly 19-hour stimulation of CD8-depleted PBMCs used anti-CD28/CD49d costimulation, CD40-blocking antibody and enfuvirtide. This was the immunoSEQ version 4 assay in survey mode. This table comes from immunoSEQ multiplex PCR, and its TCRdb copy is limited to in-frame clones, with some not included. The repertoire has some 39,000 clones, 82% of them found once; the top ten carry just under 1%. General observations from the study: Antigen-responding cells were enriched for degenerate expanded CDR3beta sequences.

V lost 6 bases and J lost 1; bases outside the gene matches: 5. This CDR3 has 14 amino acids. CDR1 MNHEY and CDR2 SVGAGI come from the germline V gene. This specimen was cultured CD4+ T cells from PBMCs, taken from a patient who received antiretroviral therapy. The genes are TRBV6-5 and TRBJ1-2; 7 bases line up with TRBD1. This clonotype was obtained from an adult with HIV. The donor label of this sample is uncertain. The CDR3 nucleotides are TGTGCCAGCAGCCGGGGACAGCTTAACTATGGCTACACCTTC. Translating gives CASSRGQLNYGYTF.